These 3 T cell receptor beta chains were all obtained from the same sample, sequenced in a study of shared clonotypes between healthy human individuals. Sequenced by immunoSEQ multiplex PCR; TCRdb stores in-frame clones only, minus some. The sample lists 2 million to 2.5 million clones, approximately 94% occurring once. The specimen was naive CD4+ T cells sorted from blood. Stated subset: CD45RA+ positively selected. All receptors come from a man between 18 and 29 years old in good health.

This rearrangement joins TRBV6-5 to TRBJ1-1; D possibly corresponds to TRBD1 (5 bases). Trimming stripped 8 bases from V and 3 bases from J, with 19 bases between. This CDR3 has 15 residues. Germline CDR1 reads MNHEY; CDR2 reads SVGAGI. The chain's CDR3 is CASQAAGNLDTEAFF. The CDR3 bases are TGTGCCAGCCAGGCAGCAGGGAATCTGGACACTGAAGCTTTCTTT.

The chain carries TRBV11-2 and TRBJ2-7; 9 nucleotides agree with TRBD1. Germline assignment: CDR1 SGHAT and CDR2 FQNNGV. The CDR3 totals 15 residues. J was trimmed by 6 bases and V by 0 bases; bases with no gene match: 6. The CDR3 sequence is CASSLEAGTGSEQYF. In DNA, the CDR3 is TGTGCCAGCAGCTTAGAGGCCGGGACAGGGAGCGAGCAGTACTTC.

The V call is TRBV11-2, the J call TRBJ2-5; D is tentatively TRBD1 or TRBD2 (5 bases each). Trimming cost V 0 bases and J 3 bases, with 11 bases left between them. This CDR3 region has 15 residues. The germline V gene has CDR1 SGHAT and CDR2 FQNNGV. CDR3 region: CASSLDGTKEETQYF. CDR3 nucleotides: TGTGCCAGCAGCTTAGATGGGACGAAGGAAGAGACCCAGTACTTC.